The 11 T cell receptor beta chains in this list originate from one sample, sequenced in a study of blood T cell repertoires in COVID-19. Repertoires were generated with immunoSEQ multiplex PCR, while TCRdb's copy carries only in-frame clones and drops some. The sample consists of 220,000 or so clones, roughly 82% of them appearing once. Sequenced: PBMCs or T cells enriched from blood (not recorded which). Receptors were obtained from a woman aged 45-60 years who had recovered from COVID-19.

This clone appeared a few times. The V gene is TRBV6-5, the J gene TRBJ2-3; D is undetermined. This CDR3 contains 13 residues. Germline V gene lookup returns CDR1 MNHEY and CDR2 SVGAGI. Trimming left V 7 bases short and J 0 bases short, with 8 bases between. In nucleotides, the CDR3 is TGTGCCAGCAATGGGCCTAGCACAGATACGCAGTATTTT. Its translation: CASNGPSTDTQYF.

This sequence joins TRBV30 and TRBJ2-7; 8 nucleotides align to TRBD1. V trimming: 4 bases; J trimming: 4 bases; junction bases outside the gene matches: 6. CDR1 GTSNPN and CDR2 SVGIG come from the germline V gene (reference sequence). The CDR3 covers 13 residues. The chain's CDR3 is CAWTPDRVYEQYF. The CDR3 DNA sequence: TGTGCCTGGACCCCGGACAGGGTTTACGAGCAGTACTTC.

The chain has TRBV4-3 and TRBJ1-4, with TRBD1 matching over 9 bases. This CDR3 spans 17 amino acids. CDR1 and CDR2 (germline): LGHNA, YSLEER. The J segment lost 10 bases and the V segment lost 1 base, leaving 13 bases of the junction unmatched. CDR3 DNA: TGCGCCAGCAGCCAAGGATTAGCCGGGACAGGGCAGGGAAAACTGTTTTTT. It specifies CASSQGLAGTGQGKLFF.

The chain combines TRBV5-1 with TRBJ2-3; 7 nucleotides agree with TRBD2. The CDR3 is 16 residues long. Germline V CDR1 and CDR2: SGHRS, YFSETQ. Trimming took 0 bases from V and 1 from J; bases not matched to a gene: 5. The CDR3 nucleotides read TGCGCCAGCAGCTTGGATGCTAGCGGAGGCACAGATACGCAGTATTTT. Protein: CASSLDASGGTDTQYF.

The rearrangement links TRBV13 to TRBJ1-1, with 8 bases that match TRBD1. Germline trimming cut 4 bases from V and 5 bases from J; bases unmatched to any gene: 9. This CDR3 comprises 15 residues. Per the germline V gene, CDR1 is PRHDT and CDR2 is FYEKMQ (reference sequence). The CDR3 sequence: CASSSPGQGRTEAFF. CDR3 bases: TGTGCCAGCAGCTCCCCTGGACAGGGAAGGACTGAAGCTTTCTTT.

The V call is TRBV7-3, the J call TRBJ1-1, with unresolved D. The CDR3 runs 13 residues. Germline-derived CDR1 and CDR2 are SGHTA and FQGTGA. V lost 5 bases and J lost 2, with 9 bases in between. The CDR3 nucleotides are TGTGCCAGCAGCCGATACAGAAACACTGAAGCTTTCTTT. Translating it yields CASSRYRNTEAFF.

This clone came up a few times. The chain has TRBV2 and TRBJ1-4, with a possible D match to TRBD1 (5 bases). Trimming stripped 2 bases from V and 4 bases from J, with 8 bases between. The CDR3 is 14 residues long. The V gene's germline CDR1 is SNHLY and CDR2 FYNNEI. The CDR3 sequence is CASSERGYNEKLFF. CDR3 nucleotides: TGTGCCAGCAGTGAAAGGGGCTATAATGAAAAACTGTTTTTT.

The chain joins TRBV7-9 to TRBJ2-5; a weak D match, TRBD2 (6 bases). Trimming stripped 3 bases from V and 5 bases from J, with 10 bases between. The CDR3 consists of 13 residues. CDR1 is SEHNR and CDR2 is FQNEAQ in the germline V gene (reference sequence). The CDR3 DNA sequence: TGTGCCAGCAGCTTTGGCGGGGATGAGACCCAGTACTTC. Translated: CASSFGGDETQYF. The full variable domain, rest sourced from reference TRBV7-9 and TRBJ2-5, is DTGVSQNPRHKITKRGQNVTFRCDPISEHNRLYWYRQTLGQGPEFLTYFQNEAQLEKSRLLSDRFSAERPKGSFSTLEIQRTEQGDSAMYLCASSFGGDETQYFGPGTRLLVL.

The genes are TRBV7-2 and TRBJ2-3; 7 positions agree with TRBD2. The germline CDR1 and CDR2 sequences are SGHTA and FQGNSA. The trim removed 0 bases at V and 3 bases at J, leaving 0 bases unmatched. There are 14 residues in the CDR3. Here the CDR3 DNA reads TGTGCCAGCAGCTTAGCGGGAGGGACAGATACGCAGTATTTT. Its protein product is CASSLAGGTDTQYF. Supplemented by reference TRBV7-2 and TRBJ2-3, the full variable domain reads GAGVSQSPSNKVTEKGKDVELRCDPISGHTALYWYRQSLGQGLEFLIYFQGNSAPDKSGLPSDRFSAERTGGSVSTLTIQRTQQEDSAVYLCASSLAGGTDTQYFGPGTRLTVL.

The rearrangement joins TRBV11-2 to TRBJ1-2; D is unclear. With 5 bases removed from V and 8 bases from J, the gap between germline ends came to 24 bases. The CDR3 is made up of 16 amino acids. Per germline, CDR1 SGHAT and CDR2 FQNNGV. In nucleotides, the CDR3 is TGTGCCAGCAGCCCAGGAGGACCAGAGTACCGGTACGGCTACACCTTC. Translating it yields CASSPGGPEYRYGYTF. Combining the CDR3 with reference TRBV11-2 and TRBJ1-2 gives the whole variable domain EAGVAQSPRYKIIEKRQSVAFWCNPISGHATLYWYQQILGQGPKLLIQFQNNGVVDDSQLPKDRFSAERLKGVDSTLKIQPAKLEDSAVYLCASSPGGPEYRYGYTFGSGTRLTVV.

This clone was detected only once. The V gene is TRBV7-9, the J gene TRBJ1-1, with D uncertain. Looked up from germline, CDR1 is SEHNR and CDR2 is FQNEAQ (reference sequence). The CDR3 totals 15 residues. Trimming removed 5 bases from V and 3 bases from J, with 16 bases in between. CDR3 loop: CASSARTAWDTEAFF. In nucleotides, the CDR3 is TGTGCCAGCAGCGCCCGAACAGCTTGGGACACTGAAGCTTTCTTT.